This T cell receptor beta chain was sequenced during a study of Ad26.COV2.S vaccination and SARS-CoV-2 variants. Only in-frame clones appear in the TCRdb table, and some are missing; sequencing was by immunoSEQ multiplex PCR. The sample has about 390,000 clones; roughly 90% are singletons. Treatment reported: 15 to 20 received Ad26.COV2.S at low or high dose, single or two shots; several received placebo; per-sample allocation not given. The study sampled participants on day 63 after the first vaccine or placebo injection. A word on this clone: Antigen: not known.

The CDR3 spans 14 residues. Looked up from germline, CDR1 is LNHDA and CDR2 is SQIVND (reference sequence). Trimming removed 7 bases at V and 0 bases at J, with 12 bases between. Study-wide findings and caveats: Marked by substantial breadth, spike-specific CD8+ and CD4+ T cell responses were reportedly seen after vaccination.

The sequence derives from a person between 18 and 65 years old who received the Ad26.COV2.S COVID-19 vaccine or a placebo. The rearrangement uses TRBV19 and TRBJ1-1; D is unresolved. Here the sequenced sample was peripheral blood, taken in a trial of Ad26.COV2.S vaccine versus placebo. The CDR3 spells CASNSQRMNTEAFF. The CDR3 DNA follows: TGTGCCAGTAATTCACAGAGGATGAACACTGAAGCTTTCTTT.